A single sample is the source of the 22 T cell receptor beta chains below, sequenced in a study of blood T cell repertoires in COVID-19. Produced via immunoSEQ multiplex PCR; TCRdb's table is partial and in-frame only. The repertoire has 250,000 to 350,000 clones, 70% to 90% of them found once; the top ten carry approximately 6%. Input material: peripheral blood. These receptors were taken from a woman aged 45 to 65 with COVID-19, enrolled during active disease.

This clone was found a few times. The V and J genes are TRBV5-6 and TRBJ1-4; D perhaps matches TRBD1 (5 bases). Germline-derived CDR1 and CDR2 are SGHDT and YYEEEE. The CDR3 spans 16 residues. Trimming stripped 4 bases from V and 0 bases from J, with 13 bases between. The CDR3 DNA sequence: TGTGCCAGCAGCCGGCGGGGCCTTGCAACTAATGAAAAACTGTTTTTT. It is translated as CASSRRGLATNEKLFF.

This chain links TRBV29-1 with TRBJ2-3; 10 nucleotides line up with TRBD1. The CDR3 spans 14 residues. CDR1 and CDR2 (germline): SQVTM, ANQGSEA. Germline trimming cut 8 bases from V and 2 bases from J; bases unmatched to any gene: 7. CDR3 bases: TGCAGCTTAAGGGACAGGGGATTCACAGATACGCAGTATTTT. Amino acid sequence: CSLRDRGFTDTQYF.

CDR3 bases: TGCGCCAGCAGCTGGGGGACAGACTATGGCTACACCTTC. Its protein product is CASSWGTDYGYTF. V usage is TRBV5-1 and J usage is TRBJ1-2; 7 bases are shared with TRBD1. The length of the CDR3 is 13 residues. The trim removed 3 bases at V and 3 bases at J, leaving 2 bases unmatched. Germline V gene data show CDR1 as SGHRS and CDR2 as YFSETQ.

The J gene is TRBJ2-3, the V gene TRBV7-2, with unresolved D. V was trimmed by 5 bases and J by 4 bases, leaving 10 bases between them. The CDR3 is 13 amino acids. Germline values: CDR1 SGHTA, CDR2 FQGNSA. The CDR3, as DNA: TGTGCCAGCAGCCGCTCTCGGGCAGATACGCAGTATTTT. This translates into CASSRSRADTQYF.

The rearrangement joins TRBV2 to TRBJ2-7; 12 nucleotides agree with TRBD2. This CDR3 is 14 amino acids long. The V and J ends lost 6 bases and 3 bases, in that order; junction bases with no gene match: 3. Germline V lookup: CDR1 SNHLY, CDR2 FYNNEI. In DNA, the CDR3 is TGTGCCAGCAGAGGACTAGCGGGGTACTACGAGCAGTACTTC. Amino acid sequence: CASRGLAGYYEQYF.

The CDR3 spells CASRVASGNTIYF. The DNA of the CDR3 is TGCGCCAGCAGAGTGGCTAGCGGAAACACCATATATTTT. This chain uses TRBV5-1 with TRBJ1-3; D is unclear. V lost 5 bases and J lost 4, with 10 bases in between. CDR1 SGHRS and CDR2 YFSETQ come from the germline V gene. CDR3 size: 13 residues.

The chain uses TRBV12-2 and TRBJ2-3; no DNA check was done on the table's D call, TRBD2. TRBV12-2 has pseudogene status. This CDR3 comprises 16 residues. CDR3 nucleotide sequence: TGTGCAAGTCGCTTACCCGGGACTAGCGGGATGGATACGCAGTATTTT. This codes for CASRLPGTSGMDTQYF.

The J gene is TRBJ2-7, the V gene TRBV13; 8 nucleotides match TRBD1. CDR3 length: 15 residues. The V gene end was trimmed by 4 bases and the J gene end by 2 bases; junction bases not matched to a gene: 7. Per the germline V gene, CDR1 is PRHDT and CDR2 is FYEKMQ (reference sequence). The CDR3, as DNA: TGTGCCAGCAGCTCGGACAGGGAGAACCCCTACGAGCAGTACTTC. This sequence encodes CASSSDRENPYEQYF.

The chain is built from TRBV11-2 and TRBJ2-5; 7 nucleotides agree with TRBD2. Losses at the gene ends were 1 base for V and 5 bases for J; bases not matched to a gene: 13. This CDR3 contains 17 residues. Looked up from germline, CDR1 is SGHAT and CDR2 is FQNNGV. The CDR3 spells CASSLGQAGTPRETQYF. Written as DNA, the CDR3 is TGTGCCAGCAGCTTAGGTCAAGCGGGGACCCCAAGGGAGACCCAGTACTTC.

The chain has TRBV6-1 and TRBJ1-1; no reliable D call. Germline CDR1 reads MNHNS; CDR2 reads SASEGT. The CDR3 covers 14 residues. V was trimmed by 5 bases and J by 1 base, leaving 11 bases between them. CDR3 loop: CASSTTDRNTEAFF. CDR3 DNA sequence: TGTGCCAGCAGTACCACAGACCGGAACACTGAAGCTTTCTTT.

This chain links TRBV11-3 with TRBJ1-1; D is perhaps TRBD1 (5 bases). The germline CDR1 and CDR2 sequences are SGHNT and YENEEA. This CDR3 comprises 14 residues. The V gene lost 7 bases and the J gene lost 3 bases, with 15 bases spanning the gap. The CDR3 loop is CASTRGGEDTEAFF. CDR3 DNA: TGTGCCAGCACCCGGGGGGGGGAGGACACTGAAGCTTTCTTT.

This chain's CDR3 is CASSLVLAGGRGSYNEQFF. The CDR3 coding sequence is TGCGCCAGCAGCTTGGTCCTAGCGGGAGGAAGGGGCTCCTACAATGAGCAGTTCTTC. The chain employs TRBV5-1 and TRBJ2-1; TRBD2 matches 11 bases. This CDR3 has 19 residues. The germline CDR1 and CDR2 sequences are SGHRS and YFSETQ. The J segment lost 0 bases and the V segment lost 0 bases, leaving 8 bases of the junction unmatched.

CDR3 coding DNA: TGTGCCAGCAGCCTCTTCGGTAGGAAGGGGGCGCGGGGCAATCAGCCCCAGCATTTT. This codes for CASSLFGRKGARGNQPQHF. This chain uses TRBV7-9 with TRBJ1-5, with 7 bases fitting TRBD1. Germline V gene lookup returns CDR1 SEHNR and CDR2 FQNEAQ (reference sequence). The J segment lost 2 bases and the V segment lost 5 bases, leaving 18 bases of the junction unmatched. The CDR3 runs to 19 residues.

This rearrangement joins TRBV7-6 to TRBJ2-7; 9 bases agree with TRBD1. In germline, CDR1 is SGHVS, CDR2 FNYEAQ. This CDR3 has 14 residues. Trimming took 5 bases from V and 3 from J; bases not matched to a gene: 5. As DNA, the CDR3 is TGTGCCAGCAGCCCGCGACAGGGGGACTACGAGCAGTACTTC. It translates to CASSPRQGDYEQYF.

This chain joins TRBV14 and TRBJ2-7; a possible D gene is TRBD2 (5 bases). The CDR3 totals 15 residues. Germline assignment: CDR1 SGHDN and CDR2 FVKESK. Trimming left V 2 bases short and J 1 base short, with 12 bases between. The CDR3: CASSQLASRSYEQYF. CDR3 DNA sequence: TGTGCCAGCAGCCAACTAGCATCAAGGTCCTACGAGCAGTACTTC.

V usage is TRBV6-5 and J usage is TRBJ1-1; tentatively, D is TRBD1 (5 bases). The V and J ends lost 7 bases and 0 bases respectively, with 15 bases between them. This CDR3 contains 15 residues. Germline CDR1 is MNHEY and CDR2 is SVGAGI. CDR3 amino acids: CASTPAGVMNTEAFF. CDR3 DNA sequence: TGTGCCAGCACCCCCGCGGGGGTCATGAACACTGAAGCTTTCTTT.

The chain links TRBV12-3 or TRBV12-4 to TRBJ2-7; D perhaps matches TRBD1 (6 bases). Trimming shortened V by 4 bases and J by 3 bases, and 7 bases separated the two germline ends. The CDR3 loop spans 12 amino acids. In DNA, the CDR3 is TGTGCCAGCAGTTCGGGACACTACGAGCAGTACTTC. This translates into CASSSGHYEQYF.

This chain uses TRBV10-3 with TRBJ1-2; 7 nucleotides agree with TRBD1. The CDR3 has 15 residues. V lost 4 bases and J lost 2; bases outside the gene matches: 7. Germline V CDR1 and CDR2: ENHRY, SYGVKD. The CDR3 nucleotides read TGTGCCATCAGTGCTACACAGGGGAAAAACTATGGCTACACCTTC. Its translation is CAISATQGKNYGYTF.

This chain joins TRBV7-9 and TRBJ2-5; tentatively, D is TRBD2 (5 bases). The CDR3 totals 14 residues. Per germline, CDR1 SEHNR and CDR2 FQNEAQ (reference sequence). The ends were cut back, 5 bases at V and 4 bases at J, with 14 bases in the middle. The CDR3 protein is CASSPLGGRETQYF. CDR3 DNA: TGTGCCAGCAGCCCATTAGGAGGCCGAGAGACCCAGTACTTC.

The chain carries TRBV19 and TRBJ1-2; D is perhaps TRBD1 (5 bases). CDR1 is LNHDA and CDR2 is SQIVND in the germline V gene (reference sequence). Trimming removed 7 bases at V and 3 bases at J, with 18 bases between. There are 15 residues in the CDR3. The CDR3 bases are TGTGCCAGTAAGGACCAGGGTTGGGTCGACTATGGCTACACCTTC. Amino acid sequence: CASKDQGWVDYGYTF.

The CDR3 sequence: CASSLAGGVSQPQHF. CDR3 in DNA: TGCGCCAGCAGCTTAGCCGGGGGGGTGAGTCAGCCCCAGCATTTT. The chain employs TRBV5-1 and TRBJ1-5, with TRBD1 as a possible D gene (5 bases). The germline V and J ends were trimmed by 2 bases and 6 bases, with 15 bases remaining between them. The CDR3 sequence is 15 residues long. Germline values: CDR1 SGHRS, CDR2 YFSETQ.

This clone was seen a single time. Written as DNA, the CDR3 is TGTGCCAGCTCACGAGGACAGGTTTTGTCCTACGAGCAGTACTTC. This sequence encodes CASSRGQVLSYEQYF. The V gene is TRBV18, the J gene TRBJ2-7; TRBD1 matches at 7 bases. The germline V gene encodes CDR1 KGHSH and CDR2 LQKENI. Trimming cost V 4 bases and J 1 base; bases outside gene matches: 7. The CDR3 contains 15 residues.